The 20 T cell receptor beta chains in this list originate from one sample, sequenced in a study of shared clonotypes between healthy human individuals. The table came from immunoSEQ multiplex PCR; TCRdb's copy has only in-frame clones and leaves some out. The repertoire holds approximately 470,000 clones, with over 75% as singletons. Sequencing was done on a sample of PBMCs. These receptors were obtained from a woman aged 40 to 50 in good health. Some clones in this sample may be carry-over from other donors' samples.

Notes on this clone: A far larger clone differs by one base, so this is likely a read error. Here the CDR3 omits its conserved ending phenylalanine or tryptophan, so a read error is the likely source. The genes are TRBV2 and TRBJ1-1; perhaps TRBD1 as D (6 bases). V was clipped by 6 bases and J by 3 bases, with 17 bases between them. The germline V gene encodes CDR1 SNHLY and CDR2 FYNNEI. The CDR3 runs 15 residues. The CDR3 bases are TGTGCCAGCAGGGATCATACGGGGGGCTACACTGAAGCTTTCTCT. This sequence encodes CASRDHTGGYTEAFS.

This clone was observed once. The chain couples TRBV23-1 to TRBJ2-5; D is uncertain. TRBV23-1 is filed as an ORF, its function uncertain. There are 12 residues in the CDR3. V lost 11 bases, J lost 3 bases, and 13 bases lay in between. The CDR3 coding sequence is TGCGCCTCACCTCCCAGGAAAGAGACCCAGTACTTC. Residues: CASPPRKETQYF.

The chain uses TRBV30 and TRBJ2-3; TRBD2 might be the D (6 bases). Trimming removed 2 bases from V and 0 bases from J, with 12 bases in between. CDR1 is GTSNPN, CDR2 SVGIG, per germline (reference sequence). The CDR3 consists of 15 residues. DNA for the CDR3: TGTGCCTGGAGTATTTTAGGGAGGAGCACAGATACGCAGTATTTT. Protein product: CAWSILGRSTDTQYF. Variable domain in full (rest from reference TRBV30 and TRBJ2-3): SQTIHQWPATLVQPVGSPLSLECTVEGTSNPNLYWYRQAAGRGLQLLFYSVGIGQISSEVPQNLSASRPQDRQFILSSKKLLLSDSGFYLCAWSILGRSTDTQYFGPGTRLTVL.

V and J are TRBV7-3 and TRBJ2-5; 8 bases are shared with TRBD2. V lost 3 bases and J lost 5; bases outside the gene matches: 8. The germline CDR1 and CDR2 sequences are SGHTA and FQGTGA. The CDR3 sequence is 15 residues long. CDR3 nucleotides: TGTGCCAGCAGCTTGGGAGTGACGGGAGGGGAGACCCAGTACTTC. This codes for CASSLGVTGGETQYF.

V usage is TRBV6-6 and J usage is TRBJ2-1, with D possibly being TRBD1 or TRBD2 (6 bases each). Deletions cut 2 bases from V and 14 bases from J, with 13 bases between. Germline lookup yields CDR1 MNHNY and CDR2 SVGAGI (reference sequence). The CDR3 runs 12 residues. This chain's CDR3 is CASSYDRSGEFF. DNA for the CDR3: TGTGCCAGCAGTTACGACAGGTCGGGGGAGTTCTTC.

This clone occurred many times. This same CDR3 is encoded by further DNA sequences in the sample. V is TRBV28 and J is TRBJ2-2; D might be TRBD2 (6 bases). The CDR3 spans 13 residues. In germline, CDR1 is MDHEN, CDR2 SYDVKM. Trimming stripped 5 bases from V and 7 bases from J, with 11 bases between. CDR3 bases: TGTGCCAGCAGTCGAGTCGGGAGCGGGGAGCTGTTTTTT. Encoded protein: CASSRVGSGELFF.

The V call is TRBV2, the J call TRBJ2-2; 7 bases agree with TRBD1. CDR1 is SNHLY and CDR2 is FYNNEI in the germline V gene. There are 14 residues in the CDR3. J lost 1 base, V lost 6 bases, and 2 bases had no gene match. The CDR3 here is CASSRDRNTGELFF. CDR3 sequence (DNA): TGTGCCAGCAGCAGGGACAGGAACACCGGGGAGCTGTTTTTT.

The rearrangement uses TRBV19 and TRBJ1-1; D may be TRBD1 (5 bases). The germline V and J ends were trimmed by 4 bases and 5 bases, with 11 bases remaining between them. This CDR3 is 13 amino acids long. Germline CDR1 and CDR2: LNHDA and SQIVND (reference sequence). CDR3 sequence reads: CASSNQGETEAFF. Written as DNA, the CDR3 is TGTGCCAGTAGTAACCAGGGTGAAACTGAAGCTTTCTTT.

Comments on this clone: Other nucleotide sequences in the sample specify the same CDR3. The rearrangement joins TRBV20-1 to TRBJ1-1; D unclear. Deletions cut 5 bases from V and 0 bases from J, with 4 bases between. CDR3 length equals 11 residues. Per germline, CDR1 DFQATT and CDR2 SNEGSKA (reference sequence). The CDR3 region is CSAPMNTEAFF. For the CDR3, the DNA is TGCAGTGCTCCAATGAACACTGAAGCTTTCTTT.

This clone has just a few counts. A much larger clonotype is one base distant, so this may be a read error. This same CDR3 is encoded by further DNA sequences in the sample. This chain uses TRBV6-4 with TRBJ2-3; D not resolved. There are 14 residues in the CDR3. Germline CDR1 reads MRHNA; CDR2 reads SNTAGT. CDR3 protein: CASSDKDSTDTQYF. DNA for the CDR3: TGTGCCAGCAGTGACAAAGATAGCACAGATACGCAATATTTT.

This clone has a handful of counts. The rearrangement uses TRBV4-1 and TRBJ2-1; TRBD2 aligns across 10 bases. Germline V lookup: CDR1 MGHRA, CDR2 YSYEKL. The CDR3 extends over 16 amino acids. Trimming cost V 4 bases and J 4 bases; bases outside gene matches: 7. CDR3 region: CASSPRLAGLYNEQFF. The CDR3 bases are TGCGCCAGCAGCCCCCGACTAGCGGGCTTATACAATGAGCAGTTCTTC.

This clone was recorded only once. The V and J genes are TRBV6-5 and TRBJ1-1; D unresolved. V was clipped by 5 bases and J by 5 bases, with 12 bases between them. This CDR3 has 13 amino acids. Germline V gives CDR1 MNHEY, CDR2 SVGAGI. CDR3 coding DNA: TGTGCCAGCAGTGTCCTCCGGGGAACTGAAGCTTTCTTT. It translates to CASSVLRGTEAFF.

The genes are TRBV5-1 and TRBJ2-7, with D possibly being TRBD1 (5 bases). This CDR3 is 15 amino acids long. V was pared by 0 bases and J by 3 bases, with 13 bases between. Germline assignment: CDR1 SGHRS and CDR2 YFSETQ. CDR3 sequence: CASSLVAGMVYEQYF. DNA for the CDR3: TGCGCCAGCAGCTTGGTTGCAGGGATGGTCTACGAGCAGTACTTC.

Remarks on this clone: The final CDR3 position lacks the conserved phenylalanine or tryptophan, pointing to a likely read error. The J gene is TRBJ2-7, the V gene TRBV5-4; D remains ambiguous. Germline CDR1 is SGHNT and CDR2 is YYREEE (reference sequence). This CDR3 is built from 15 residues. V lost 0 bases to trimming and J lost 0 bases, with 10 bases between them. CDR3 sequence: CASSLGAASSYEQYL. The CDR3 nucleotides read TGTGCCAGCAGCTTGGGGGCAGCGAGCTCCTACGAGCAGTACCTC.

This clone was seen more than once but under ten times. The same CDR3 is also encoded by other DNA sequences in this sample. The chain has TRBV6-1 and TRBJ2-7; TRBD1 matches 9 bases. The CDR3 totals 15 residues. Trimming cost V 6 bases and J 0 bases; bases outside gene matches: 6. Germline CDR1 and CDR2: MNHNS and SASEGT. The CDR3 DNA sequence: TGTGCCAGCAGCGAGGGACAGGGTAGCTCCTACGAGCAGTACTTC. Translating gives CASSEGQGSSYEQYF.

The chain is built from TRBV7-9 and TRBJ2-3, with a tentative D call TRBD2 (6 bases). Per the germline V gene, CDR1 is SEHNR and CDR2 is FQNEAQ (reference sequence). The CDR3 is made up of 14 amino acids. With 4 bases removed from V and 0 bases from J, the gap between germline ends came to 8 bases. In nucleotides, the CDR3 is TGTGCCAGCAGCTCTAGCGCTAGCACAGATACGCAGTATTTT. Encoded protein: CASSSSASTDTQYF.

Turning to this clone: This likely traces to a read error, being one base from a far larger clone. V and J are TRBV4-3 and TRBJ2-6; unclear D gene. This CDR3 region has 16 residues. Looked up from germline, CDR1 is LGHNA and CDR2 is YSLEER. The CDR3 DNA is TGCGCCAGCAGCAAAGAAATGAGCTCTGGGGCCAACGTCCTGACTTTC. Residues: CASSKEMSSGANVLTF.

This chain uses TRBV14 with TRBJ2-1; D is unclear. CDR1 is SGHDN and CDR2 is FVKESK in the germline V gene. Trimming pared 3 bases from V and 6 bases from J, leaving 0 bases between. The CDR3 has 10 amino acids. CDR3 in amino acids: CASSHNEQFF. CDR3 nucleotides: TGTGCCAGCAGCCACAATGAGCAGTTCTTC.

This clone has only a few counts. The rearrangement joins TRBV7-2 to TRBJ2-7, with D tentatively TRBD1 (6 bases). The V and J ends lost 0 bases and 6 bases respectively, with 15 bases between them. The germline CDR1 and CDR2 sequences are SGHTA and FQGNSA. The CDR3 runs to 15 residues. The CDR3 DNA reads TGTGCCAGCAGCTTAGCGCACAGGGCCACCATCGAGCAGTACTTC. Its protein product is CASSLAHRATIEQYF.

The V call is TRBV7-3, the J call TRBJ2-3; a possible D gene is TRBD2 (5 bases). Trimming pared 4 bases from V and 0 bases from J, leaving 14 bases between. The germline CDR1 and CDR2 sequences are SGHTA and FQGTGA. The CDR3 is 16 amino acids. The CDR3 region is CASSSSSGTSTDTQYF. CDR3 in DNA: TGTGCCAGCAGCTCCTCGAGCGGAACTAGCACAGATACGCAGTATTTT. Based on the CDR3 plus reference TRBV7-3 and TRBJ2-3, the full variable domain is GAGVSQTPSNKVTEKGKYVELRCDPISGHTALYWYRQSLGQGPEFLIYFQGTGAADDSGLPNDRFFAVRPEGSVSTLKIQRTERGDSAVYLCASSSSSGTSTDTQYFGPGTRLTVL.